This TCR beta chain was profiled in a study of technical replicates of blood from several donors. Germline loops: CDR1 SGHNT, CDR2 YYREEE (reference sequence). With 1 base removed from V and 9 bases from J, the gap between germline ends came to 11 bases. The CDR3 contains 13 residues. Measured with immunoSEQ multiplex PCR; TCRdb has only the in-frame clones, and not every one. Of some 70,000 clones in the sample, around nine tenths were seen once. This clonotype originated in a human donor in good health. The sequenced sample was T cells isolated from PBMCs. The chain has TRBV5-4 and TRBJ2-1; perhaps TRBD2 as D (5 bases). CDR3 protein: CASSLTSFGEQFF. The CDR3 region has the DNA TGTGCCAGCAGCTTGACTAGTTTTGGTGAGCAGTTCTTC.